The TCR beta chain under discussion was sequenced for a study of T cells in Graves' hyperthyroidism and ophthalmopathy (dated by TCRdb to about 2019). In terms of the full investigation: Peripheral blood samples were taken at the time of initial diagnosis, prior to any treatment. Prospective prediction of ophthalmopathy was tested in an independent validation cohort consisting of under 20 hyperthyroidism patients and 15 to 17 patients who later progressed to ophthalmopathy. The 100 discovery patients were divided at random into training and test sets in a 7:3 ratio. After blood sampling, hyperthyroidism patients were treated with methimazole at a starting dose of 30 mg daily, and ophthalmopathy patients were treated with high-dose intravenous methylprednisolone. To identify TCR V-J signatures that set the groups apart, the researchers used a discovery cohort of 90 to 100 patients, made up of about 44 with Graves' ophthalmopathy and some 58 with stable Graves' hyperthyroidism. The paper describes TCR Vbeta CDR3 sequencing of 135 peripheral blood samples, made up of roughly 45 ophthalmopathy patients, 70 to 75 hyperthyroidism patients and around 17 progressor patients. In addition, the study compared T-cell repertoires in thyroid tissue and in blood from over 5 Graves' hyperthyroidism patients. General conclusions and limits of the study: Blood samples also contained most of the expanded thyroid clonotypes (frequency above 0.001), which suggests that blood repertoires may reflect thyroid immune responses. No statistical method was used to fix the sample size in advance, and group allocation was not hidden from the investigators. In validation, the model predicted progression to ophthalmopathy a median of about 6.5 months before onset, with approximately 71% sensitivity and roughly 72% specificity. A 13 V-J signature model separated ophthalmopathy from stable hyperthyroidism, with roughly 88% sensitivity and 81.08% specificity in cross-validation and 80%/75% in testing.

From its cysteine to its phenylalanine, the CDR3 spans 16 amino acids. Kept here is only the CDR3 DNA, which spans 48 bases and is read in frame from base 1. As encoded in the germline V gene, CDR1 is MDHEN while CDR2 is SYDVKM. Stable Graves' hyperthyroidism was defined as the absence of progression to ophthalmopathy over 18 months of follow-up. Hyperthyroidism patients were newly diagnosed, had a disease duration of under 2 months, and were aged 18 to 65 years. Any patient with an uncontrolled infection, another autoimmune disease, pregnancy or lactation was excluded. Diagnoses were established on the basis of clinical symptoms, serum thyroxine and TRAb, thyroid ultrasound, and orbital computed tomography. PBMCs were isolated from 8 to 10 ml of fresh peripheral blood by Ficoll-Paque density gradient centrifugation. Total RNA was extracted with Trizol reagent, and quality was checked on an Agilent 2100 Bioanalyzer.

The TCR beta CDR3 regions were amplified from RNA transcripts. For the first round of RT-PCR on the TCR CDR3, the HTBI primer set was used together with the Qiagen OneStep RT-PCR kit. Libraries were constructed in a second round of multiplex PCR, after which size selection and purification were carried out. Paired-end sequencing of the libraries was performed with 100 bp reads on an Illumina HiSeq2000. Under the source paper's analysis protocol: SOAPnuke was used to process the raw data, with reads discarded if the reads contained adapters or uncalled bases, had a mean Phred below 15, or lacked an exact constant-primer or identifier match. COPE v1.2.5 was used to merge high-quality paired reads, and clonotypes were defined as unique nucleotide sequences. MiTCR v1.1 was used to align the clonotypes against IMGT TRBV, TRBD and TRBJ reference segments. Analysis was restricted to V-J combinations with a frequency above 0.0001, which covered roughly 99% of repertoires. The TCS score was defined as F50 (clonal expansion) divided by E x V (chaos), with BLOSUM62-based TCRdist calculated between CDR3 peptides within each V-J. Welch's t-statistics and random forest reduced approximately 520 V-J features to 10 to 15, which were used in a naive Bayes classifier (R e1071). The public reads were quality trimmed at Q25 with fastp and then assembled into clones with MiXCR by TCRdb, keeping productive beta chains. Rows with a matching CDR3 protein are joined into one entry that keeps the most common DNA and genes. V and J calls and clone size were set by TCRdb, not the authors. In all, the sample holds about 590,000 distinct CDR3 sequences, and more than 15% of those were seen once. The ten largest clones represent about 7% of the sample.

This clonotype was seen more than once but under ten times. Its antigen target is currently unknown. One junction end does not reproduce the germline sequence, and a read error may be involved. The TCR originated in a woman aged 25-40 years with Graves' hyperthyroidism. This receptor chain uses TRBV28 and TRBJ2-2; the D gene may be TRBD1 or TRBD2, since each aligns over 5 bases. The specimen was blood. The DNA sequence reads TGTGCCAGCAGTTTTCAGGGTCGTACGAACACCGGGGAGCTGGTTTTT. Its protein product is CASSFQGRTNTGELVF.